The present T cell receptor beta chain was sequenced within a study of control samples from healthy donors and cancer patients (dated by TCRdb to 2020 to 2021). Remarks on this clone: Its antigen is still unknown. Base qualities are not at hand, and no much larger clone is one base apart.

The library was produced with the immunoSEQ multiplex PCR assay. The table was pulled from immuneACCESS by TCRdb, which kept in-frame rearrangements only. Such tables lose some clones; where checked, under half of the loss comes from unresolved V genes, and the rest has no known cause. The table for this sample lists around 250,000 clones; almost 85% of them were counted only once. Of the sample, 10% to 15% is held by the ten largest clones. V lost 8 bases and J lost 5 bases, and the count of bases not matched to a germline gene is 2. The CDR3 runs 11 residues from the cysteine to the phenylalanine. Only the CDR3 part of the read is kept: 33 bases, read in frame from the first base. Per the germline V gene, SNHLY is the CDR1 and FYNNEI is the CDR2.

The clonotype comes from a woman aged 55-75 years with lung cancer. The rearranged segments are TRBV2 and TRBJ1-1; 7 central bases correspond to TRBD1. Source material: PBMCs. The nucleotides read TGTGCCAGCCGACAGGGAACTGAAGCTTTCTTT. This yields the protein CASRQGTEAFF.